Listed below are T cell receptor beta chains from one sample, sequenced in a study of T-cell memory formation after mild COVID-19. One entry per CDR3 protein, called by TCRdb with MiXCR from the 5' RACE reads. This sample has 530,000 or so distinct CDR3 sequences, with 15% to 20% found just once. Input material: PBMCs or a T cell subset sorted from them (not recorded which). The receptors here all came from an adult woman who had mild COVID-19 (a few samples of this study predate the infection). Cell type and time point are not known. Both conserved end residues are part of each CDR3. A D gene is named only where the DNA matches it firmly. The size of a clone is reported for some rows only, either as once, few or many, or as a class for expanded clones.

D: NA
V: TRBV14
size: few
J: TRBJ2-7
CDR3: CASSPLMDLGEQYF
DNA: TGTGCCAGCAGCCCCCTTATGGACTTGGGGGAGCAGTACTTC

D: NA
V: TRBV18
size: many
J: TRBJ1-2
CDR3: CASSPDLSSNYGYTF
DNA: TGTGCCAGCTCACCCGACTTAAGTTCTAACTATGGCTACACCTTC

D: TRBD1
V: TRBV12-3/TRBV12-4
size: few
J: TRBJ1-5
CDR3: CASSLAFRQGRSNQPQHF
DNA: TGTGCCAGCAGTTTAGCGTTTAGACAGGGTCGGAGCAATCAGCCCCAGCATTTT

D: NA
V: TRBV6-2/TRBV6-3
size: many
J: TRBJ2-7
CDR3: CASSYSGGTYEQYF
DNA: TGTGCCAGCAGTTACTCTGGGGGTACCTACGAGCAGTACTTC

D: TRBD1
V: TRBV12-3/TRBV12-4
size: NA
J: TRBJ2-1
CDR3: CASSGQGKEQFF
DNA: TGTGCCAGCTCGGGACAGGGGAAAGAGCAGTTCTTC

D: NA
V: TRBV4-2
size: few
J: TRBJ2-2
CDR3: CASSQGHMGDSGELFF
DNA: TGTGCCAGCAGCCAAGGGCATATGGGCGATTCCGGGGAGCTGTTTTTT

D: TRBD2
V: TRBV7-2
size: NA
J: TRBJ2-3
CDR3: CASSSGRAGRVDTQYF
DNA: TGTGCCAGCAGCTCGGGACGAGCGGGACGAGTAGATACGCAGTATTTT

D: NA
V: TRBV5-5
size: NA
J: TRBJ2-3
CDR3: CASSLDLNEDTQYF
DNA: TGTGCCAGCAGCCTGGACTTGAACGAAGATACGCAGTATTTT

D: TRBD1
V: TRBV5-4
size: few
J: TRBJ2-7
CDR3: CASSFGQGSVEQYF
DNA: TGTGCCAGCAGCTTCGGACAGGGGAGCGTCGAGCAGTACTTC

D: NA
V: TRBV12-3/TRBV12-4
size: NA
J: TRBJ2-3
CDR3: CASSLRGSRSTDTQYF
DNA: TGTGCCAGCAGTTTACGAGGCAGCCGAAGCACAGATACGCAGTATTTT

D: TRBD2
V: TRBV5-1
size: NA
J: TRBJ2-2
CDR3: CASSWEGIPNTGELFF
DNA: TGCGCCAGCAGCTGGGAGGGGATCCCGAACACCGGGGAGCTGTTTTTT

D: NA
V: TRBV6-1
size: NA
J: TRBJ2-7
CDR3: CASSEAPGLEQYF
DNA: TGTGCCAGCAGTGAAGCGCCAGGGCTCGAGCAGTACTTC

D: TRBD2
V: TRBV5-1
size: few
J: TRBJ2-5
CDR3: CASSLAGTSGQETQYF
DNA: TGCGCCAGCAGCTTGGCCGGGACTAGCGGACAAGAGACCCAGTACTTC

D: TRBD2
V: TRBV24-1
size: NA
J: TRBJ2-1
CDR3: CATSDNTGLAGSYNEQFF
DNA: TGTGCCACCAGTGACAATACTGGACTAGCGGGCTCCTACAATGAGCAGTTCTTC

D: TRBD1
V: TRBV5-1
size: many
J: TRBJ2-7
CDR3: CASSPWDREMYEQYF
DNA: TGCGCCAGCAGCCCGTGGGACAGGGAAATGTACGAGCAGTACTTC

D: NA
V: TRBV4-2
size: NA
J: TRBJ2-3
CDR3: CASSQDYAGGDTQYF
DNA: TGTGCCAGCAGCCAAGATTACGCCGGGGGTGATACGCAGTATTTT

D: NA
V: TRBV15
size: few
J: TRBJ2-2
CDR3: CATKDPTGELFF
DNA: TGTGCCACCAAGGATCCGACCGGGGAGCTGTTTTTT

D: NA
V: TRBV12-3/TRBV12-4
size: NA
J: TRBJ1-1
CDR3: CASSPTLGGAFF
DNA: TGTGCCAGCAGTCCAACCCTCGGCGGAGCTTTCTTT

D: NA
V: TRBV21-1
size: few
J: TRBJ1-6
CDR3: CASSKGWDLESSPLHF
DNA: TGTGCCAGCAGCAAAGGATGGGATCTGGAGTCTTCACCCCTCCACTTT

D: NA
V: TRBV5-1
size: NA
J: TRBJ2-1
CDR3: CASSLALNEQFF
DNA: TGCGCCAGCAGCTTGGCGCTGAATGAGCAGTTCTTC

D: NA
V: TRBV7-9
size: NA
J: TRBJ1-6
CDR3: CASSPPVSSYNSPLHF
DNA: TGTGCCAGCAGCCCACCCGTGAGCTCCTATAATTCACCCCTCCACTTT

D: NA
V: TRBV6-5
size: NA
J: TRBJ2-5
CDR3: CASSWGRAKETQYF
DNA: TGTGCCAGCAGTTGGGGCAGGGCGAAAGAGACCCAGTACTTC

D: TRBD1
V: TRBV7-2
size: few
J: TRBJ2-7
CDR3: CASSLYAAGTGGYEQYF
DNA: TGTGCCAGCAGCTTATACGCAGCCGGGACAGGGGGCTACGAGCAGTACTTC

D: TRBD1
V: TRBV5-4
size: few
J: TRBJ1-2
CDR3: CASSSGTGSGTF
DNA: TGTGCCAGCAGCTCTGGGACAGGGTCTGGGACCTTC

D: NA
V: TRBV30
size: few
J: TRBJ2-7
CDR3: CAWTPRDRVAYEQYF
DNA: TGTGCCTGGACCCCGCGGGACAGAGTAGCCTACGAGCAGTACTTC

D: TRBD1
V: TRBV20-1
size: NA
J: TRBJ1-1
CDR3: CSANRGTGRTEAFF
DNA: TGCAGTGCTAACCGGGGGACAGGTAGAACTGAAGCTTTCTTT

D: TRBD1
V: TRBV6-6
size: few
J: TRBJ2-7
CDR3: CASRLGQDASYEQYF
DNA: TGTGCCAGCAGACTCGGACAGGATGCCTCCTACGAGCAGTACTTC

D: NA
V: TRBV7-2
size: NA
J: TRBJ1-1
CDR3: CASSLVQLMNTEAFF
DNA: TGTGCCAGCAGCTTAGTCCAACTGATGAACACTGAAGCTTTCTTT

D: NA
V: TRBV12-3/TRBV12-4
size: few
J: TRBJ2-1
CDR3: CASSSHSRGVNNEQFF
DNA: TGTGCCAGCAGTTCACATTCCCGGGGAGTCAACAATGAGCAGTTCTTC

D: TRBD1
V: TRBV5-5
size: few
J: TRBJ2-1
CDR3: CASSSGTGAYNEQFF
DNA: TGTGCCAGCAGCTCCGGGACAGGGGCCTACAATGAGCAGTTCTTC